The 20 T cell receptor beta chains given below trace back to one sample, sequenced in a study of a mutant IDH1 vaccine in newly diagnosed glioma. TCRdb's table, derived via immunoSEQ multiplex PCR, lists solely in-frame clones and lacks some. The sample carries 52,000 or so clones, around 82% recorded once. No antigen is known for these receptors. Time point denoted: week 5, during vaccination. All doses held 300 ug of mutant IDH1 20-mer peptide, with topical imiquimod. The material sequenced was PBMCs, taken from a glioma patient whose treatment included an IDH1 peptide vaccine. The receptors shown here come from a woman in her late teens or twenties with glioma. Some clones in this sample may be carry-over from other donors' samples.

The chain recombines TRBV11-3 with TRBJ2-5, with D unresolved. The germline V gene encodes CDR1 SGHNT and CDR2 YENEEA. The CDR3 consists of 12 residues. Trimming left V 0 bases short and J 4 bases short, with 3 bases between. CDR3 in DNA: TGTGCCAGCAGCTTAGACTCAGAGACCCAGTACTTC. Protein product: CASSLDSETQYF.

The chain has TRBV19 and TRBJ1-1; TRBD1 is a possible D gene (6 bases). The CDR3 is made up of 13 amino acids. Germline CDR1 reads LNHDA; CDR2 reads SQIVND (reference sequence). V lost 7 bases to trimming and J lost 0 bases, with 9 bases between them. CDR3 sequence (DNA): TGTGCCAGTACAAAGGGGGTGAACACTGAAGCTTTCTTT. It translates to CASTKGVNTEAFF.

The rearrangement uses TRBV7-2 and TRBJ1-1, with D maybe TRBD1 (6 bases). The CDR3 runs to 15 residues. Trimming took off 5 bases at V and 3 bases at J, with 16 bases between the two ends. Germline CDR1 is SGHTA and CDR2 is FQGNSA. In DNA form, the CDR3 reads TGTGCCAGCAGCCACCTGACAGGACGCGACACTGAAGCTTTCTTT. Protein product: CASSHLTGRDTEAFF.

This clone was recorded once. The gene calls are TRBV7-2 and TRBJ1-2; D is undetermined. Germline V gene lookup returns CDR1 SGHTA and CDR2 FQGNSA. The CDR3 totals 13 residues. Trimming shortened V by 5 bases and J by 2 bases, and 9 bases separated the two germline ends. CDR3 amino acids: CASSPDPNYGYTF. The DNA of the CDR3 is TGTGCCAGCAGCCCCGATCCAAACTATGGCTACACCTTC.

This chain connects TRBV10-3 to TRBJ2-7; D not resolved. This CDR3 region has 12 residues. CDR1 and CDR2 (germline): ENHRY, SYGVKD. The V and J ends lost 3 bases and 0 bases respectively, with 3 bases between them. CDR3 coding DNA: TGTGCCATCAGTGACAGCTCCTACGAGCAGTACTTC. It yields the protein CAISDSSYEQYF.

V and J are TRBV18 and TRBJ1-4; 8 bases fit TRBD1. The J segment lost 8 bases and the V segment lost 5 bases, leaving 7 bases of the junction unmatched. CDR1 and CDR2 (germline): KGHSH, LQKENI. The CDR3 extends over 14 amino acids. CDR3 region: CASSKGQGREKLFF. In DNA form, the CDR3 reads TGTGCCAGCTCAAAAGGACAGGGTAGAGAAAAACTGTTTTTT.

The chain employs TRBV19 and TRBJ1-5, with a tentative D call TRBD1 (5 bases). The V end was cut by 0 bases, the J end by 9 bases, with 18 bases between. The CDR3 covers 16 residues. Germline CDR1 and CDR2: LNHDA and SQIVND (reference sequence). The CDR3 region is CASSIDGGDPLGPQHF. CDR3 in DNA: TGTGCCAGTAGTATAGATGGTGGGGACCCCCTCGGGCCCCAGCATTTT.

The chain links TRBV19 to TRBJ2-7, with D perhaps assigned TRBD1 or TRBD2 (5 bases each). The CDR3 consists of 15 residues. Deletions cut 3 bases from V and 0 bases from J, with 12 bases between. Germline assignment: CDR1 LNHDA and CDR2 SQIVND (reference sequence). As DNA, the CDR3 is TGTGCCAGTAGTATCGGGACCTATGGCTCCTACGAGCAGTACTTC. It codes for CASSIGTYGSYEQYF.

The chain employs TRBV5-6 and TRBJ2-3, with D possibly being TRBD2 (5 bases). CDR3 length: 13 residues. Germline V gene lookup returns CDR1 SGHDT and CDR2 YYEEEE. V was cut by 4 bases and J by 4 bases, with 10 bases left in between. The CDR3 here is CASSPAGSDTQYF. CDR3 in DNA: TGTGCCAGCAGCCCGGCGGGTTCAGATACGCAGTATTTT. Full variable domain (rest looked up from reference TRBV5-6 and TRBJ2-3): DAGVTQSPTHLIKTRGQQVTLRCSPKSGHDTVSWYQQALGQGPQFIFQYYEEEERQRGNFPDRFSGHQFPNYSSELNVNALLLGDSALYLCASSPAGSDTQYFGPGTRLTVL.

V is TRBV10-1 and J is TRBJ1-3; D uncertain. The germline V and J ends were trimmed by 8 bases and 0 bases, with 8 bases remaining between them. Germline CDR1 is WNHNN and CDR2 is SYGVQD (reference sequence). The CDR3 is 13 amino acids. The CDR3 sequence: CASSSSSGNTIYF. The CDR3 DNA is TGCGCCAGCTCTTCCAGCTCTGGAAACACCATATATTTT.

This sequence joins TRBV7-3 and TRBJ2-7; tentatively, D is TRBD1 or TRBD2 (6 bases each). The germline CDR1 and CDR2 sequences are SGHTA and FQGTGA. V lost 4 bases and J 6 bases, leaving 25 bases between the germline ends. The CDR3 length is 17 residues. The CDR3 DNA reads as TGTGCCAGCAGCTCAGGCAGGGTCGGGGGCTTGGCCAGCGAGCAGTACTTC. The encoded protein is CASSSGRVGGLASEQYF. The variable domain in full, completed from reference TRBV7-3 and TRBJ2-7, reads GAGVSQTPSNKVTEKGKYVELRCDPISGHTALYWYRQSLGQGPEFLIYFQGTGAADDSGLPNDRFFAVRPEGSVSTLKIQRTERGDSAVYLCASSSGRVGGLASEQYFGPGTRLTVT.

The genes are TRBV5-1 and TRBJ1-5, with D maybe TRBD1 (5 bases). Trimming stripped 3 bases from V and 1 base from J, with 17 bases between. Germline V gene data show CDR1 as SGHRS and CDR2 as YFSETQ. This CDR3 region has 17 residues. The chain's CDR3 is CASSSDPTDASNQPQHF. In DNA form, the CDR3 reads TGCGCCAGCAGCTCGGATCCGACAGATGCGAGCAATCAGCCCCAGCATTTT.

This clone was recorded at least ten times. This chain connects TRBV2 to TRBJ1-2, with D hard to call. The CDR3 has 17 residues. V lost 5 bases to trimming and J lost 0 bases, with 19 bases between them. Germline V lookup: CDR1 SNHLY, CDR2 FYNNEI. The CDR3 spells CASSIRTAPLTNYGYTF. CDR3 DNA sequence: TGTGCCAGCAGTATTAGAACAGCCCCACTAACTAACTATGGCTACACCTTC. The full variable domain, its missing parts supplied by reference TRBV2 and TRBJ1-2, is EPEVTQTPSHQVTQMGQEVILRCVPISNHLYFYWYRQILGQKVEFLVSFYNNEISEKSEIFDDQFSVERPDGSNFTLKIRSTKLEDSAMYFCASSIRTAPLTNYGYTFGSGTRLTVV.

The chain has TRBV5-6 and TRBJ2-5; D uncertain. The germline CDR1 and CDR2 sequences are SGHDT and YYEEEE. V was trimmed by 2 bases and J by 5 bases, leaving 7 bases between them. This CDR3 spans 12 amino acids. The DNA of the CDR3 is TGTGCCAGCAGCTTAGTCGCGGAGACCCAGTACTTC. Protein: CASSLVAETQYF.

This clone was counted a few times. The chain employs TRBV29-1 and TRBJ1-1, with 7 bases identical to TRBD1. There are 13 residues in the CDR3. J was trimmed by 3 bases and V by 7 bases; bases with no gene match: 8. Per the germline V gene, CDR1 is SQVTM and CDR2 is ANQGSEA. CDR3 in amino acids: CSAAGGIDTEAFF. CDR3 DNA: TGCAGCGCCGCAGGGGGGATAGACACTGAAGCTTTCTTT. The entire variable domain, with the rest obtained from reference TRBV29-1 and TRBJ1-1, is as follows: SAVISQKPSRDICQRGTSLTIQCQVDSQVTMMFWYRQQPGQSLTLIATANQGSEATYESGFVIDKFPISRPNLTFSTLTVSNMSPEDSSIYLCSAAGGIDTEAFFGQGTRLTVV.

J is TRBJ2-7 and V is TRBV19; D not certain. Trimming pared 7 bases from V and 2 bases from J, leaving 12 bases between. From germline, CDR1 is LNHDA and CDR2 SQIVND (reference sequence). This CDR3 is 13 amino acids long. CDR3 bases: TGTGCCAGTAAGGCCAGTATGACCTACGAGCAGTACTTC. It encodes CASKASMTYEQYF.

The CDR3 loop reads CASSRITDPYEQYF. CDR3 DNA: TGCGCCAGCAGCCGGATAACGGACCCTTACGAGCAGTACTTC. This chain links TRBV5-1 with TRBJ2-7; D gene ambiguous. The germline V gene encodes CDR1 SGHRS and CDR2 YFSETQ. With 4 bases removed from V and 4 bases from J, the gap between germline ends came to 15 bases. CDR3 length equals 14 residues.

The chain uses TRBV7-2 and TRBJ2-3; tentatively, D is TRBD2 (5 bases). Germline assignment: CDR1 SGHTA and CDR2 FQGNSA. This CDR3 is 13 amino acids long. V was pared by 5 bases and J by 3 bases, with 9 bases between. The CDR3 here is CASSLEGTDTQYF. In DNA form, the CDR3 reads TGTGCCAGCAGCCTCGAGGGTACAGATACGCAGTATTTT. The complete variable domain, with remaining parts taken from reference TRBV7-2 and TRBJ2-3, reads GAGVSQSPSNKVTEKGKDVELRCDPISGHTALYWYRQSLGQGLEFLIYFQGNSAPDKSGLPSDRFSAERTGGSVSTLTIQRTQQEDSAVYLCASSLEGTDTQYFGPGTRLTVL.

CDR3 region: CASSPDRGNTGELFF. For the CDR3, the DNA is TGTGCCAGCAGCCCGGACAGGGGGAACACCGGGGAGCTGTTTTTT. The chain is built from TRBV6-5 and TRBJ2-2; 9 bases match TRBD1. J was trimmed by 1 base and V by 6 bases; bases with no gene match: 3. The CDR3 length is 15 residues. CDR1 and CDR2 (germline): MNHEY, SVGAGI.

The chain joins TRBV15 to TRBJ1-5; D unclear. This CDR3 is built from 22 residues. In germline, CDR1 is LNHNV, CDR2 YYDKDF (reference sequence). V was trimmed by 0 bases and J by 1 base, leaving 28 bases between them. The chain's CDR3 is CATSRDLRTPLLKITSNQPQHF. CDR3 nucleotide sequence: TGTGCCACCAGCAGAGATCTTAGAACTCCCCTACTAAAAATTACCAGCAATCAGCCCCAGCATTTT.